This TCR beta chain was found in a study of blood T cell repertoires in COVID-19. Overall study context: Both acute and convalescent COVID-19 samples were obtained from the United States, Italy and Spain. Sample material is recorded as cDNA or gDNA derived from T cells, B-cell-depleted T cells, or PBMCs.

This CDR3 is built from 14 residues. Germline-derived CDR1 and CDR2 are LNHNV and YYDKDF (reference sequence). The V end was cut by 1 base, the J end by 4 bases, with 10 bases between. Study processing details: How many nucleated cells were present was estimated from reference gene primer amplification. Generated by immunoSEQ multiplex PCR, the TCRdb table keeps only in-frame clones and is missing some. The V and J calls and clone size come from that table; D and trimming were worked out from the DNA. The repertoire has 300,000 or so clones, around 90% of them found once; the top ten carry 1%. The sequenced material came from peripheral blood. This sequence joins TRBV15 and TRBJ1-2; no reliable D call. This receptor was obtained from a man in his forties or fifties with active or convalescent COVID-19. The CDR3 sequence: CATSRGYGSYGYTF. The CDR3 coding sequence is TGTGCCACCAGCAGAGGCTACGGTAGCTATGGCTACACCTTC.